A selection of T cell receptor beta chains follows, all from one sample in a study of siplizumab effects on memory and regulatory T cells. Here immunoSEQ multiplex PCR was the method, and the copy in TCRdb shows in-frame clones only, minus some. This table holds 70,000 to 90,000 clones, 85% to 95% found once. Sample: CD8+ T cells sorted from blood. The source is a human donor in good health. CDR3s include the opening cysteine and the closing phenylalanine or tryptophan. Each record gives: V gene, clone size, D gene, J gene, CDR3 DNA, CDR3 protein. A D gene is named only where the DNA matches it firmly. Rows give clone size only sometimes, using once, few, many, or a class for an expanded clone.

>TRBV7-3|.|.|TRBJ2-5
TGTGCCAGCAGCGATGGTACAGGGGAGACCCAGTACTTC
CASSDGTGETQYF
>TRBV15|.|.|TRBJ2-3
TGTGCCACCAGCATAGGGGCAGATACGCAGTATTTT
CATSIGADTQYF
>TRBV13|.|TRBD2|TRBJ2-1
TGTGCCAGCAGCTTAGGACTAGCGGGGGTTAGTGAGCAGTTCTTC
CASSLGLAGVSEQFF
>TRBV9|.|TRBD2|TRBJ2-3
TGTGCCAGCAGCGCTAGCGGGGGGGAAAACACAGATACGCAGTATTTT
CASSASGGENTDTQYF
>TRBV29-1|.|.|TRBJ2-5
TGCAGCGCCCGAAGCTCAGGGGAAGAGACCCAGTACTTC
CSARSSGEETQYF
>TRBV5-6|.|.|TRBJ1-1
TGTGCCAGCAGCGTTGACCACACTGAAGCTTTCTTT
CASSVDHTEAFF
>TRBV19|.|.|TRBJ1-1
TGTGCCAGTAGTGAACAGGGAGTGGATACTGAAGCTTTCTTT
CASSEQGVDTEAFF
>TRBV5-1|.|TRBD1|TRBJ1-2
TGCGCCAGCAGCTCTGGGACAGGGGAAATCGGTTCGCGGGGCTACACCTTC
CASSSGTGEIGSRGYTF
>TRBV14|.|TRBD2|TRBJ2-2
TGTGCCAGCAGCCAAGTCGGGGGGGCCGGGGAGCTGTTTTTT
CASSQVGGAGELFF
>TRBV7-7|few|.|TRBJ2-5
TGTGCCAGCAGCTTACAGTTAGTCGGAGAGACCCAGTACTTC
CASSLQLVGETQYF
>TRBV4-1|.|.|TRBJ1-2
TGCGCCAGCAGCCAAGAGCCCGGCTCTAACTATGGCTACACCTTC
CASSQEPGSNYGYTF
>TRBV7-9|.|TRBD2|TRBJ2-2
TGTGCCAGCAGCTCCGGGGGGGACCAACCCGGGGAGCTGTTTTTT
CASSSGGDQPGELFF
>TRBV5-4|.|.|TRBJ1-1
TGTGCCAGCAGTCCACTGGGCGGGGGCGATGGTCCTGAAGCTTTCTTT
CASSPLGGGDGPEAFF
>TRBV9|.|.|TRBJ2-3
TGTGCCAGCAGCGTAGCACCCTTGGACGTTGCAGATACGCAGTATTTT
CASSVAPLDVADTQYF
>TRBV7-9|.|TRBD1|TRBJ2-7
TGTGCCAGCAGCCCAAAATACCGGGACAGGGACTCCTACGAGCAGTACTTC
CASSPKYRDRDSYEQYF
>TRBV6-6|.|.|TRBJ2-2
TGTGCCAGCAGAACAGGGTTCGGAGAAACAGCCGGGGAGCTGTTTTTT
CASRTGFGETAGELFF
>TRBV10-1|.|.|TRBJ2-1
TGCGCCAGCAGTGACAGGGGGGTTTACAATGAGCAGTTCTTC
CASSDRGVYNEQFF
>TRBV4-1|.|TRBD2|TRBJ2-3
TGCGCCAGCAGCCAAGCGGGGGGGGGCACAGATACGCAGTATTTT
CASSQAGGGTDTQYF
>TRBV5-6|.|.|TRBJ2-3
TGTGCCAGCAGCTTGGCCTATGGGTTCGGACTTCCAGATACGCAGTATTTT
CASSLAYGFGLPDTQYF
>TRBV5-6|.|TRBD1|TRBJ2-5
TGTGCCAGCAGCTTACCCCAGGGGGATCTGATTGGGACCCAGTACTTC
CASSLPQGDLIGTQYF
>TRBV15|once|.|TRBJ2-7
TGTGCCACCAGCAGAGTTTCAAGCTACGAGCAGTACTTC
CATSRVSSYEQYF